This T cell receptor beta chain is drawn from a study of sequential checkpoint blockade in melanoma. Study context: First-line arms were nivolumab then ipilimumab, or the reverse, randomized 1:1. Each arm's sequence ended with maintenance nivolumab.

Only in-frame clones appear in the TCRdb table, and some are missing; sequencing was by immunoSEQ multiplex PCR. The data hold more than 10,000 clones, with 74% observed a single time. This clone has a handful of counts. This CDR3 has 12 residues. The ends lost 7 bases at V and 10 bases at J; junction bases unmatched: 4. Germline CDR1 and CDR2: SGDLS and YYNGEE. As for treatment: randomized to nivolumab then ipilimumab (arm A) or the reverse (arm B). No patient had prior DNA-damaging chemotherapy. From thawed PBMCs, live CD3+CD8+ cells negative for CD19 and CD56 were sorted. The input for sequencing was CD8+ T cells sorted from blood (inferred from file names), taken from a patient given nivolumab and ipilimumab in sequence. The sequence was collected from a human donor with melanoma. The chain links TRBV9 to TRBJ2-1, with 11 bases identical to TRBD2. CDR3 bases: TGTGCCAGCGATAGCGGGGGGGACGAGCAGTTCTTC. It encodes CASDSGGDEQFF.